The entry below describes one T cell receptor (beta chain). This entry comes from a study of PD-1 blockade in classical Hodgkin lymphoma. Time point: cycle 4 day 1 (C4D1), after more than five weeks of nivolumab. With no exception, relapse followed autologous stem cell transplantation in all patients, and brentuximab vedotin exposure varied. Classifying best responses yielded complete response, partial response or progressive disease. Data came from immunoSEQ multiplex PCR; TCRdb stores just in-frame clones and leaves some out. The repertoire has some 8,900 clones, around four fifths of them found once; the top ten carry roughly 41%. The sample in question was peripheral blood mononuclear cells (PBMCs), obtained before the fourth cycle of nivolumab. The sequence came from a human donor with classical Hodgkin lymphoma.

The chain's CDR3 is CASSTGQGGFEKLFF. The CDR3 nucleotides are TGTGCCAGCAGCACCGGACAGGGGGGGTTCGAAAAACTGTTTTTT. The V gene is TRBV6-6, the J gene TRBJ1-4; 10 bases match TRBD1. With 6 bases clipped from V and 8 bases from J, the junction kept 9 bases outside the gene matches. The CDR3 sequence is 15 residues long. Germline values: CDR1 MNHNY, CDR2 SVGAGI (reference sequence).